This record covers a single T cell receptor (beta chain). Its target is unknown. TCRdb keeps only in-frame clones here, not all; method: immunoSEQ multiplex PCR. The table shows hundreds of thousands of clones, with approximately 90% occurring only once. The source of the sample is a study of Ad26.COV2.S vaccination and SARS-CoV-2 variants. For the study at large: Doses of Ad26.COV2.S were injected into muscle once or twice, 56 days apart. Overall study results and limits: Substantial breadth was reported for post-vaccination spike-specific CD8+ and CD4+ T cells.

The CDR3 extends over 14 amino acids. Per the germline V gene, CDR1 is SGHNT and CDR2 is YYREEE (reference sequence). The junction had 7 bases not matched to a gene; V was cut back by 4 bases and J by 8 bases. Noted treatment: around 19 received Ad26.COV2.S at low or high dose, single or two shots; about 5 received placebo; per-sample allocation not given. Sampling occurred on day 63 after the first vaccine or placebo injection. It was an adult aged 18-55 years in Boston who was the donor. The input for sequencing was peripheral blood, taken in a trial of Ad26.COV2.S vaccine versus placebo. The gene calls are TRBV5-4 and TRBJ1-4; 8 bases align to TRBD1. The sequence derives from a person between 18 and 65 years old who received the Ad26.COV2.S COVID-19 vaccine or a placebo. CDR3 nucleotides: TGTGCCAGCAGCAATGACAGGGGCGACGAAAAACTGTTTTTT. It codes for CASSNDRGDEKLFF.